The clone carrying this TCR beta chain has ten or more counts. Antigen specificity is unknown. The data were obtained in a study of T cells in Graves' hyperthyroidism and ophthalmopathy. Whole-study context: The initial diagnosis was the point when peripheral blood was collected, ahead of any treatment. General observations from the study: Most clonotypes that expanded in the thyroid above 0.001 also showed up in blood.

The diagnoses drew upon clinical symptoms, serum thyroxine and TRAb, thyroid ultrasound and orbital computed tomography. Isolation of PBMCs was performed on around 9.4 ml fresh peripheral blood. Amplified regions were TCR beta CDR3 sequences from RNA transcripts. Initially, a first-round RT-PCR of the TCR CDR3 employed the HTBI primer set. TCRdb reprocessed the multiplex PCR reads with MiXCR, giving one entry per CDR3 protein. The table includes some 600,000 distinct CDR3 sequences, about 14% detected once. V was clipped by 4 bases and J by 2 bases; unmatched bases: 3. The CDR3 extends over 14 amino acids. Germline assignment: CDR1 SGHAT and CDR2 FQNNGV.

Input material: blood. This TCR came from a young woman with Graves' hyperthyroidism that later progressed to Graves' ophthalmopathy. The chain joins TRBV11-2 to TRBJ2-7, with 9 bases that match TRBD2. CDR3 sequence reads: CASSWGGRAYEQYF. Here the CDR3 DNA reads TGTGCCAGCAGCTGGGGCGGGAGGGCCTACGAGCAGTACTTC.